One and the same sample provided the 17 T cell receptor beta chains below, sequenced in a study of sequential checkpoint blockade in melanoma (dated by TCRdb to about 2019). The library was prepared using the immunoSEQ multiplex PCR assay. TCRdb limited this immuneACCESS table to in-frame rearrangements with V and J called. A share of clones is missing; checked studies link under half to unresolved V genes, and the rest is unexplained. This sample holds about 37,000 clones; over 30% were observed only once. Approximately 1.5% of the sample comes from the top ten. The meaning of the sample's treatment or condition label: randomized to nivolumab then ipilimumab (arm A) or the reverse (arm B). This specimen was tumor tissue (inferred from file names), taken from a patient given nivolumab and ipilimumab in sequence. The receptors shown here come from a human donor with melanoma.

The chain couples TRBV12-5 to TRBJ2-1; 10 bases align to TRBD1. J was trimmed by 8 bases and V by 3 bases; bases with no gene match: 10. The CDR3 totals 16 residues. From germline, CDR1 is LGHNT and CDR2 FRNRAP. The CDR3 is CASGLGTGVLGHEQFF. Here the CDR3 DNA reads TGTGCTAGTGGTTTAGGGACAGGGGTGTTAGGTCATGAGCAGTTCTTC.

In its sample, this clone was seen many times. This CDR3 reads CASSVGGVAGVYEQYF. CDR3 nucleotide sequence: TGTGCCAGCAGCGTAGGAGGGGTAGCGGGAGTTTACGAGCAGTACTTC. This chain uses TRBV11-3 with TRBJ2-7; 9 nucleotides align to TRBD2. The trim removed 5 bases at V and 4 bases at J, leaving 12 bases unmatched. The CDR3 is 16 residues long. Germline loops: CDR1 SGHNT, CDR2 YENEEA.

This clone was picked up a small number of times. The chain joins TRBV6-8 to TRBJ2-1; 10 nucleotides agree with TRBD2. CDR3 length equals 15 residues. J gave up 4 bases and V 6 bases, and 6 bases lay outside the gene matches. Germline lookup yields CDR1 MNHGY and CDR2 SAAAGT. CDR3: CASRPTSGVYNEQFF. CDR3 nucleotide sequence: TGTGCCAGCAGGCCAACTAGCGGGGTTTACAATGAGCAGTTCTTC.

This rearrangement joins TRBV9 to TRBJ2-2; D remains unclear. Germline assignment: CDR1 SGDLS and CDR2 YYNGEE. Trimming shortened V by 1 base and J by 6 bases, and 13 bases separated the two germline ends. CDR3 length: 15 residues. Here the CDR3 DNA reads TGTGCCAGCAGCGTAAGCCCTTTTGCTTCCGGGGAGCTGTTTTTT. It translates to CASSVSPFASGELFF.

This clone was observed many times. The CDR3 DNA reads as TGTGCCAGCAGCCAATCGACCGTAAGCTTACCACAAGAGACCCAGTACTTC. Encoded protein: CASSQSTVSLPQETQYF. This chain links TRBV11-3 with TRBJ2-5; D is unresolved. V shed 5 bases and J shed 2 bases, with 21 bases lying between them. The CDR3 spans 17 residues. Germline lookup yields CDR1 SGHNT and CDR2 YENEEA. Full variable domain (rest looked up from reference TRBV11-3 and TRBJ2-5): EAGVVQSPRYKIIEKKQPVAFWCNPISGHNTLYWYLQNLGQGPELLIRYENEEAVDDSQLPKDRFSAERLKGVDSTLKIQPAELGDSAVYLCASSQSTVSLPQETQYFGPGTRLLVL.

The J gene is TRBJ1-3, the V gene TRBV11-3; unclear D gene. Germline V gene sequence: CDR1 SGHNT, CDR2 YENEEA. The germline V and J ends were trimmed by 1 base and 1 base, with 5 bases remaining between them. CDR3 size: 14 residues. The CDR3 sequence is CASSLGISGNTIYF. For the CDR3, the DNA is TGTGCCAGCAGCTTAGGGATTTCTGGAAACACCATATATTTT.

This clone was observed a few times. The rearrangement joins TRBV28 to TRBJ1-1; no clear D. This CDR3 is 13 amino acids long. The V gene lost 8 bases and the J gene lost 0 bases, with 10 bases spanning the gap. Germline-derived CDR1 and CDR2 are MDHEN and SYDVKM. CDR3 coding DNA: TGTGCCAGCCTGGCGGCACTGAACACTGAAGCTTTCTTT. The encoded protein is CASLAALNTEAFF.

There are a few counts of this clone. The chain has TRBV6-8 and TRBJ1-5; no reliable D call. Germline CDR1 and CDR2: MNHGY and SAAAGT. Trimming stripped 0 bases from V and 6 bases from J, with 6 bases between. The CDR3 consists of 13 residues. In DNA, the CDR3 is TGTGCCAGCAGTTACTCGTCGGGTCAGCCCCAGCATTTT. It specifies CASSYSSGQPQHF.

The CDR3 sequence is CASSSGQGASHTEAFF. The DNA of the CDR3 is TGTGCCAGCAGCTCAGGACAGGGGGCGTCCCATACTGAAGCTTTCTTT. This chain links TRBV28 with TRBJ1-1; 11 positions agree with TRBD1. With 6 bases clipped from V and 5 bases from J, the junction kept 11 bases outside the gene matches. The CDR3 loop spans 16 amino acids. Germline V CDR1 and CDR2: MDHEN, SYDVKM.

V gene TRBV19 combines with J gene TRBJ1-2; 10 bases agree with TRBD1. Germline V gene lookup returns CDR1 LNHDA and CDR2 SQIVND (reference sequence). CDR3 length: 16 amino acids. The V gene end was trimmed by 7 bases and the J gene end by 7 bases; junction bases not matched to a gene: 15. This CDR3 reads CASILNDRGRDRGYTF. CDR3 bases: TGTGCCAGTATATTAAATGACAGGGGGCGCGATCGTGGCTACACCTTC.

The V gene is TRBV5-1, the J gene TRBJ2-3, with 10 bases fitting TRBD2. Germline CDR1 and CDR2: SGHRS and YFSETQ. V was clipped by 0 bases and J by 8 bases; unmatched bases: 6. The CDR3 is 15 residues long. CDR3 amino acids: CASSLAASGSVTQYF. The CDR3 DNA sequence: TGCGCCAGCAGCTTGGCAGCTAGCGGGAGTGTTACGCAGTATTTT.

V is TRBV28 and J is TRBJ2-5; 8 nucleotides align to TRBD1. V gave up 4 bases and J gave up 4 bases; unmatched junction bases: 2. This CDR3 spans 13 amino acids. Germline CDR1 and CDR2: MDHEN and SYDVKM. In DNA, the CDR3 is TGTGCCAGCAGTTCCAGGGGGCCAGAGACCCAGTACTTC. Translated, it gives CASSSRGPETQYF.

V is TRBV6-8 and J is TRBJ1-3, with D possibly being TRBD1 (6 bases). The germline V gene encodes CDR1 MNHGY and CDR2 SAAAGT. V lost 2 bases and J lost 0, with 8 bases in between. The CDR3 has 15 amino acids. The CDR3, as DNA: TGTGCCAGCAGTTACCCGACAGGCTCTGGAAACACCATATATTTT. This translates into CASSYPTGSGNTIYF.

At least ten counts were recorded for this clone. The chain recombines TRBV11-3 with TRBJ1-3; 9 bases match TRBD1. The germline V gene encodes CDR1 SGHNT and CDR2 YENEEA. V shed 3 bases, J shed 8 bases, and the junction held 5 bases outside the gene matches. This CDR3 has 14 amino acids. The CDR3 bases are TGTGCCAGCAGCTTGGACAGGGGAGGTTACACCATATATTTT. It specifies CASSLDRGGYTIYF.

The rearrangement uses TRBV6-8 and TRBJ1-2; D may be TRBD1 (6 bases). This CDR3 has 12 amino acids. V lost 4 bases and J lost 4, with 7 bases in between. Per the germline V gene, CDR1 is MNHGY and CDR2 is SAAAGT. CDR3 residues: CASSSDSYGYTF. Here the CDR3 DNA reads TGTGCCAGCAGTTCGGACAGCTATGGCTACACCTTC.

This chain connects TRBV30 to TRBJ2-5; no clear D gene. V was cut by 2 bases and J by 1 base, with 8 bases left in between. Germline values: CDR1 GTSNPN, CDR2 SVGIG (reference sequence). The CDR3 has 13 amino acids. The CDR3, as DNA: TGTGCCTGGAGTTTAGGGATCCAAGAGACCCAGTACTTC. Residues: CAWSLGIQETQYF.

DNA of the CDR3: TGTGCCATCAGGCGGGGGGCGAGTTCAGATACGCAGTATTTT. Residues: CAIRRGASSDTQYF. This chain links TRBV28 with TRBJ2-3; 8 bases agree with TRBD2. This CDR3 region has 14 residues. The germline CDR1 and CDR2 sequences are MDHEN and SYDVKM. V was clipped by 10 bases and J by 4 bases; unmatched bases: 10.